The rows below give T cell receptor beta chains drawn from one sample of a study of T cell responses to AZD1222 COVID-19 vaccine. Produced via immunoSEQ multiplex PCR; TCRdb's table is partial and in-frame only. Of 79,000 or so clones listed, 70% to 80% are singletons. The input for sequencing was peripheral blood, taken 28 days after the second dose of the MenACWY control vaccine. The origin of the receptors is an adult who received the MenACWY meningococcal vaccine as a control. The CDR3 runs from the conserved cysteine through the conserved F or W. Fields, in order: CDR3 DNA, CDR3 protein, J gene, V gene, clone size, D gene. A D gene is named only where the DNA matches it firmly. Part of the rows lack a size; the others show once, few, many or a class for expanded clones.

CDR3 DNA: TGTGCCAGCAGCGCCACCCTCAAATACAATGTGCAGTTCTTC; CDR3 protein: CASSATLKYNVQFF; J gene: TRBJ2-1; V gene: TRBV9; clone size: -; D gene: -
CDR3 DNA: TGTGCCAGCAGCGGATTGACGCCCGGGGGCGAAAGAGATACGCAGTATTTT; CDR3 protein: CASSGLTPGGERDTQYF; J gene: TRBJ2-3; V gene: TRBV9; clone size: once; D gene: -
CDR3 DNA: TGTGCCAGCAGCCAACTACGCAGGGGAACAAGAGGAAACACCATATATTTT; CDR3 protein: CASSQLRRGTRGNTIYF; J gene: TRBJ1-3; V gene: TRBV3-1/TRBV3-2; clone size: once; D gene: -
CDR3 DNA: TGTGCCTGGAGTGCCCTCGGGGAGGAGCAGTACTTC; CDR3 protein: CAWSALGEEQYF; J gene: TRBJ2-7; V gene: TRBV30; clone size: -; D gene: -
CDR3 DNA: TGTGCCAGCAGTTTAAGGCAGGGTAGCAATCAGCCCCAGCATTTT; CDR3 protein: CASSLRQGSNQPQHF; J gene: TRBJ1-5; V gene: TRBV27; clone size: -; D gene: -
CDR3 DNA: TGTGCCAGCAGCCAAGGCTTGGCAGGCCAAGGTGGCTACACCTTC; CDR3 protein: CASSQGLAGQGGYTF; J gene: TRBJ1-2; V gene: TRBV4-2; clone size: -; D gene: -
CDR3 DNA: TGTGCCAGCAGCTTGGTTACGGGTCTCCAGTCACCCCTCCACTTT; CDR3 protein: CASSLVTGLQSPLHF; J gene: TRBJ1-6; V gene: TRBV5-6; clone size: few; D gene: -
CDR3 DNA: TGTGCCAGCAGCTATCAATCGGCTGGAAACACCATATATTTT; CDR3 protein: CASSYQSAGNTIYF; J gene: TRBJ1-3; V gene: TRBV28; clone size: -; D gene: -
CDR3 DNA: TGTGCCAGTAGTTTTGAGTGGAATCAGCCCCAGCATTTT; CDR3 protein: CASSFEWNQPQHF; J gene: TRBJ1-5; V gene: TRBV19; clone size: -; D gene: -
CDR3 DNA: TGTGCCAGCAGCTTAGACCGGACAGCTTACGAGCAGTACTTC; CDR3 protein: CASSLDRTAYEQYF; J gene: TRBJ2-7; V gene: TRBV7-8; clone size: -; D gene: -
CDR3 DNA: TGTGCCAGCAGCACGGAGGCCGGGGAGCTGTTTTTT; CDR3 protein: CASSTEAGELFF; J gene: TRBJ2-2; V gene: TRBV7-8; clone size: -; D gene: -
CDR3 DNA: TGTGCCAGTAGTATCGGGGTACCATTGGGATTCACAGATACGCAGTATTTT; CDR3 protein: CASSIGVPLGFTDTQYF; J gene: TRBJ2-3; V gene: TRBV19; clone size: -; D gene: -
CDR3 DNA: TGTGCCAGCAGCGTAGGGGGACTAGCCTACAATGAGCAGTTCTTC; CDR3 protein: CASSVGGLAYNEQFF; J gene: TRBJ2-1; V gene: TRBV9; clone size: -; D gene: TRBD2
CDR3 DNA: TGTGCCAGTAGTTCGTTGCGGGGGGTACAAGAGACCCAGTACTTC; CDR3 protein: CASSSLRGVQETQYF; J gene: TRBJ2-5; V gene: TRBV19; clone size: -; D gene: TRBD2